This is a list of T cell receptor beta chains from one sample in a study of blood T cell repertoires in COVID-19. Sequenced by immunoSEQ multiplex PCR; TCRdb stores in-frame clones only, minus some. The sample includes some 260,000 clones, about 91% of them seen just once. The sample comprised peripheral blood. These receptors were taken from a woman aged 30 to 39 with COVID-19, enrolled during active disease. CDR3s leave out the opening cysteine and the closing phenylalanine or tryptophan.

V,J,CDR3
TRBV5-4,TRBJ1-2,ASSFTRALNYGYT
TRBV12-5,TRBJ2-1,ASGSGQGANGVQF
TRBV7-2,TRBJ2-2,ASSLKAGDEHNWTGELF
TRBV5-1,TRBJ1-4,ASSLRENEKLF
TRBV19,TRBJ1-5,ASSRGVNQPQH
TRBV11-2,TRBJ2-1,ASSPLSGRALREQF
TRBV7-9,TRBJ2-7,ASSWDREVYEQY
TRBV4-2,TRBJ2-3,ASSQRNRGSSTDTQY
TRBV24-1,TRBJ2-2,ATSDRNLRGTGELF
TRBV6-6,TRBJ2-5,ASSYSQRTGTETQY
TRBV2,TRBJ2-2,ASTTGQANTGELF
TRBV2,TRBJ2-3,ASSLGLGGLADTQY
TRBV7-2,TRBJ2-3,ASSLQTSGRADTQY
TRBV28,TRBJ2-4,ASSPRTELAKNIQY
TRBV12-3/TRBV12-4,TRBJ1-2,AILQGNYGYT
TRBV5-1,TRBJ2-3,ASSLVIAGTDTQY
TRBV30,TRBJ2-1,AWSADYRPYNEQF
TRBV19,TRBJ1-1,ASSIKGDTEAF
TRBV11-3,TRBJ2-3,ASSNRLAGAEDTQY
TRBV10-3,TRBJ2-1,AISEQGSYNEQF
TRBV6-1,TRBJ1-4,ASSETGPQKLF
TRBV20-1,TRBJ1-1,SASGMNTEAF
TRBV7-2,TRBJ2-4,ASSDRGGKNIQY
TRBV28,TRBJ1-6,ASSSRDRGPNSPLH
TRBV14,TRBJ1-3,ASSQIQGGNTIY
TRBV7-9,TRBJ2-5,ASSPTGDRLETQY
TRBV7-2,TRBJ2-2,ASSLGSTRAGELF
TRBV7-2,TRBJ2-1,ASSHRTSPSNEQF
TRBV11-2,TRBJ2-3,ASEGLAANTDTQY
TRBV3-1/TRBV3-2,TRBJ1-1,ASSQQRGGTEAF
TRBV11-2,TRBJ1-2,ASSPGGAANYGYT
TRBV5-1,TRBJ2-2,ASSFEAGELF
TRBV11-2,TRBJ1-4,ASSLQGYNEKLF
TRBV5-5,TRBJ2-1,ASSLVHDSSYNEQF
TRBV5-1,TRBJ2-1,ASSLVGGTSYNEQF
TRBV5-4,TRBJ1-2,ASSFIGDSGYGYT
TRBV5-4,TRBJ1-1,ASSLSTGVAEAF
TRBV5-6,TRBJ1-2,ASSLRRTGGGFGYT
TRBV14,TRBJ2-3,ASSQGGVGTDTQY
TRBV7-7,TRBJ1-2,ASSLMGQGTTNYGYT
TRBV5-8,TRBJ1-3,ASSRVSNTIY
TRBV7-2,TRBJ2-3,ASSLLAGRTDTQY
TRBV19,TRBJ2-2,ASSPMGPLGGTGELF
TRBV4-3,TRBJ2-3,ASSQDPLPTDTQY
TRBV2,TRBJ2-3,ASSGESTDTQY